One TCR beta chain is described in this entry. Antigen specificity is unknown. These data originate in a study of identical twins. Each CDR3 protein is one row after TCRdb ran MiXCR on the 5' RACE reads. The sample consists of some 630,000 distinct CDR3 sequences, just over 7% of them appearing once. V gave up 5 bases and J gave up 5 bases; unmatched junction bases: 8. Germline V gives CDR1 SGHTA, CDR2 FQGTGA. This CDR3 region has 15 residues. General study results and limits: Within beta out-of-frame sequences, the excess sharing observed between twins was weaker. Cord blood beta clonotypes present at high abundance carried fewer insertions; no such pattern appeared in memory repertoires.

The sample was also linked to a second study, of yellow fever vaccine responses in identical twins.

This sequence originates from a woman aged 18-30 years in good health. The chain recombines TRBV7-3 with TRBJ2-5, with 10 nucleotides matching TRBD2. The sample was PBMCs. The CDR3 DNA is TGTGCCAGCAGCCCAGTAGCGGGAGGAGCGGAGACCCAGTACTTC. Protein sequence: CASSPVAGGAETQYF. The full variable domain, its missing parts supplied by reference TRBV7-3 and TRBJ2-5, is GAGVSQTPSNKVTEKGKYVELRCDPISGHTALYWYRQSLGQGPEFLIYFQGTGAADDSGLPNDRFFAVRPEGSVSTLKIQRTERGDSAVYLCASSPVAGGAETQYFGPGTRLLVL.